The clone carrying this T cell receptor (beta chain) was counted only a few times. Its antigen is still unknown. CDR1 is LNHDA, CDR2 SQIVND, per germline (reference sequence). The CDR3 has 15 amino acids. Trimming took off 7 bases at V and 4 bases at J, with 19 bases between the two ends. These data are taken from a study of cytomegalovirus exposure and HLA in healthy donors. Broader study findings: Excluded were some V segments that proved indistinguishable, including TRBV6-2 and TRBV6-3. Sequencing probably produced one cluster of sequence variants that were highly shared.

Primers for the PCR totalled 60 Vbeta and 13 Jbeta. The method was immunoSEQ multiplex PCR; TCRdb's version includes in-frame clones alone and lacks a portion of them. Of 100,000 or so clones listed, approximately 77% are singletons. The sample taken for sequencing was PBMCs. The clonotype was recovered from a woman in her forties in good health and CMV-seronegative. The rearrangement joins TRBV19 to TRBJ1-1; no reliable D call. The CDR3 loop is CASITEFGRTTEAFF. The CDR3 region has the DNA TGTGCCAGTATAACGGAGTTCGGGAGAACCACTGAAGCTTTCTTT.